This TCR beta chain stems from a study of CD8+CD57+ T cells in acquired aplastic anemia. In the study overall: Average DNA yield from sorted CD4+ and CD8+ cells was 3.2 ug.

Turning to this clonotype: Its antigen is not identified. A junction end diverges from the germline sequence, so it may reflect a read error.

The TCR beta profiling, which covered VDJ combination and CDR3 sequence, was carried out using genomic DNA as the template. One entry per CDR3 protein, called by TCRdb with MiXCR from the reads. This sample has about 270,000 distinct CDR3 sequences; approximately 80% occur once, and the top ten carry 40% to 55%. For sequencing, patients were chosen who had shown expansion of CD8+CD57+ cells by flow cytometry. Every one of the patients had aplastic anemia (severe, acquired). Patients were treatment-naive when blood was sampled. The V gene's germline CDR1 is LNHNV and CDR2 YYDKDF (reference sequence). CDR3 size: 14 residues. Study-level results: In CD8+ cells, Simpson's diversity showed no significant difference between patients and controls.

The sequence derives from a human donor with aplastic anemia. Material: sorted CD4+, CD8+, or CD8+CD57+ T cells (not recorded which) from PBMCs. The rearrangement joins TRBV15 to TRBJ2-5; D ambiguous. CDR3 sequence reads: CATSGCSEQEPQHF. The DNA for the CDR3 is TGTGCCACCAGCGGGTGCAGTGAGCAAGAGCCCCAGCACTTT. Using reference TRBV15 and TRBJ2-5 for the parts outside the CDR3, the full variable domain is DAMVIQNPRYQVTQFGKPVTLSCSQTLNHNVMYWYQQKSSQAPKLLFHYYDKDFNNEADTPDNFQSRRPNTSFCFLDIRSPGLGDTAMYLCATSGCSEQEPQHFGPGTRLLVL.